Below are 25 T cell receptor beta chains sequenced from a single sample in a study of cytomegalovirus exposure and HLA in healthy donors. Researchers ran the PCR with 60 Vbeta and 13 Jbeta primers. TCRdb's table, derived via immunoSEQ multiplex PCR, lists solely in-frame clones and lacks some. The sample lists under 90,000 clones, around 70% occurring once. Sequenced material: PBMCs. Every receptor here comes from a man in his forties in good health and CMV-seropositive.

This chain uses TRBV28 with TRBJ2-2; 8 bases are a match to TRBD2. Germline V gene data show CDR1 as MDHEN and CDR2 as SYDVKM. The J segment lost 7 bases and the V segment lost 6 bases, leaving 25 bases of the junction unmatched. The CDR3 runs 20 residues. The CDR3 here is CASSPSRASGWSLAGGELFF. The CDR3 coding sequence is TGTGCCAGCAGCCCATCTCGAGCTAGCGGGTGGTCTTTAGCGGGCGGGGAGCTGTTTTTT.

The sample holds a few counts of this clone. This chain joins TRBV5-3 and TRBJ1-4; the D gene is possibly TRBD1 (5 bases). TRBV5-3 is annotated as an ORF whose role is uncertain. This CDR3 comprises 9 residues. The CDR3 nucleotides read TGTGAAGGGGATGAAAAACTGTTTTTT. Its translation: CEGDEKLFF.

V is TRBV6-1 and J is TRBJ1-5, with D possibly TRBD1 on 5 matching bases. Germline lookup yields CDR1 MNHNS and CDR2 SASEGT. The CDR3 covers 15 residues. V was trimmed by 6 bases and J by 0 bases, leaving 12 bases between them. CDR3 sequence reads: CASRGLTASNQPQHF. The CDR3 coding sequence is TGTGCCAGCAGGGGACTGACGGCTAGCAATCAGCCCCAGCATTTT.

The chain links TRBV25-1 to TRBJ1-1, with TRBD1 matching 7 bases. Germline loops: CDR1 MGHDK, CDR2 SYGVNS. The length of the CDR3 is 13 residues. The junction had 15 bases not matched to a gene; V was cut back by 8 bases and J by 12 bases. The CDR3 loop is CASHLTTDRVTFF. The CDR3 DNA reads TGTGCCAGCCATCTTACTACCGACAGGGTGACTTTCTTT.

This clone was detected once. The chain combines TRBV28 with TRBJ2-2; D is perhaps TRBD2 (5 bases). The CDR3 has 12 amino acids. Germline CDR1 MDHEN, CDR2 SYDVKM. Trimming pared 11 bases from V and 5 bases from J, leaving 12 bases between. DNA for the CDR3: TGTGCCTCGGGCACGGGGACCGGGGAGCTGTTTTTT. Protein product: CASGTGTGELFF.

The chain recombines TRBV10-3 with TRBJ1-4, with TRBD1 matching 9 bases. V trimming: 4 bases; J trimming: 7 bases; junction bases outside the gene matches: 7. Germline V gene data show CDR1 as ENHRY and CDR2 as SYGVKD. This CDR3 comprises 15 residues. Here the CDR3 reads CAISVGTGQSEKLFF. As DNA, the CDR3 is TGTGCCATCAGTGTGGGGACAGGGCAAAGTGAAAAACTGTTTTTT.

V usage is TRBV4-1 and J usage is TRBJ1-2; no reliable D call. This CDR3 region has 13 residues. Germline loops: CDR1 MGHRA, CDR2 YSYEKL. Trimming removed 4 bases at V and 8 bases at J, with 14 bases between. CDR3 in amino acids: CASSPGGGPGYTF. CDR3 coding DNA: TGCGCCAGCAGCCCGGGAGGAGGGCCGGGCTACACCTTC.

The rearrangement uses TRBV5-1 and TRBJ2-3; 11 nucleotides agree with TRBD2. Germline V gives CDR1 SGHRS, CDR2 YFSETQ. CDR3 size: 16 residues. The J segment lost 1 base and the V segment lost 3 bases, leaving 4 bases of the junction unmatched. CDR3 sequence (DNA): TGCGCCAGCAGCTCGAAGACTAGCGGGGGCACAGATACGCAGTATTTT. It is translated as CASSSKTSGGTDTQYF.

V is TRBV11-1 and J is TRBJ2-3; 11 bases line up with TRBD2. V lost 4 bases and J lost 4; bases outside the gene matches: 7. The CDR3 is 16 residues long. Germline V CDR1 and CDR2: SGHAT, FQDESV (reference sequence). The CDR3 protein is CASSSRLAGMADTQYF. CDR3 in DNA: TGTGCCAGCAGCTCTCGACTAGCGGGAATGGCAGATACGCAGTATTTT.

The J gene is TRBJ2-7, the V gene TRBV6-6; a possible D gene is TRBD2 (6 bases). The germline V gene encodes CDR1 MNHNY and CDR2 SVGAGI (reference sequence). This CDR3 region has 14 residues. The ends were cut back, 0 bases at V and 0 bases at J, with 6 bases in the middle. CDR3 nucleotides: TGTGCCAGCAGTTACTCGACTAGCTCCTACGAGCAGTACTTC. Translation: CASSYSTSSYEQYF.

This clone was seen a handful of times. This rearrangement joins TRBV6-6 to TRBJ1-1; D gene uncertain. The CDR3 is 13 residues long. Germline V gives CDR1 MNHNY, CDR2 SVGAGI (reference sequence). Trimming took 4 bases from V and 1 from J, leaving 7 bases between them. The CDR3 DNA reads TGTGCCAGCAGTTCAACAGAGAACACTGAAGCTTTCTTT. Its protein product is CASSSTENTEAFF.

CDR3 region: CASSRELGYEQYF. CDR3 DNA: TGCGCCAGCAGCCGGGAGCTGGGGTACGAGCAGTACTTC. The V call is TRBV4-3, the J call TRBJ2-7; maybe TRBD2 (5 bases). The CDR3 length is 13 residues. Germline CDR1 is LGHNA and CDR2 is YSLEER. V lost 4 bases, J lost 4 bases, and 11 bases lay in between.

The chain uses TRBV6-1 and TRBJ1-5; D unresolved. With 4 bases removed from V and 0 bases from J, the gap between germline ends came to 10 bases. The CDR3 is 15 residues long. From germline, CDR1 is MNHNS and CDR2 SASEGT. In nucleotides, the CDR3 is TGTGCCAGCAGTGGAGGGCGGTATAGCAATCAGCCCCAGCATTTT. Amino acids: CASSGGRYSNQPQHF.

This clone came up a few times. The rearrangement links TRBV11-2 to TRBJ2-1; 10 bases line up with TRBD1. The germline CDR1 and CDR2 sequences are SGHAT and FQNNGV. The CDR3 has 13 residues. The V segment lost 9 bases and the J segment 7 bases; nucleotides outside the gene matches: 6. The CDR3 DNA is TGTGCCAGTAAGGGACAGGGGCCAAATGAGCAGTTCTTC. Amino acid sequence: CASKGQGPNEQFF.

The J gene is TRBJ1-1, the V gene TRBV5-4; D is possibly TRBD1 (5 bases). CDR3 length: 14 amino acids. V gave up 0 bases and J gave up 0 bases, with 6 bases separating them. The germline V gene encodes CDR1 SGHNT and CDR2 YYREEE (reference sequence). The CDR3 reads CASSLAGMNTEAFF. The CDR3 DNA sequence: TGTGCCAGCAGCTTGGCAGGGATGAACACTGAAGCTTTCTTT.

In nucleotides, the CDR3 is TGTGCCAGCAGCTCATCGACAGGGTACGGCTACACCTTC. As protein: CASSSSTGYGYTF. This chain joins TRBV7-2 and TRBJ1-2; 7 bases fit TRBD1. There are 13 residues in the CDR3. Germline assignment: CDR1 SGHTA and CDR2 FQGNSA. V lost 4 bases and J lost 8; bases outside the gene matches: 7.

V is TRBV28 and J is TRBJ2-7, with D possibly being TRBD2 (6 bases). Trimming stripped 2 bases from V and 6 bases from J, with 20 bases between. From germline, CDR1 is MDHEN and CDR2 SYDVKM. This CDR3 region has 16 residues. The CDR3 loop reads CASSLPSGTRVGEQYF. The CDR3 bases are TGTGCCAGCAGTTTACCCTCCGGGACTCGGGTCGGCGAGCAGTACTTC. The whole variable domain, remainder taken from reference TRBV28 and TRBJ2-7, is DVKVTQSSRYLVKRTGEKVFLECVQDMDHENMFWYRQDPGLGLRLIYFSYDVKMKEKGDIPEGYSVSREKKERFSLILESASTNQTSMYLCASSLPSGTRVGEQYFGPGTRLTVT.

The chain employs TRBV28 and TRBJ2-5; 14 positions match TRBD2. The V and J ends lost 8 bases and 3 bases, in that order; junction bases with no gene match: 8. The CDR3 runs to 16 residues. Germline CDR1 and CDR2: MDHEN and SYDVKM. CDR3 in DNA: TGTGCCAGCCGACTAGCGGGGGGGGTTCGAGAAGAGACCCAGTACTTC. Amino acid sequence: CASRLAGGVREETQYF.

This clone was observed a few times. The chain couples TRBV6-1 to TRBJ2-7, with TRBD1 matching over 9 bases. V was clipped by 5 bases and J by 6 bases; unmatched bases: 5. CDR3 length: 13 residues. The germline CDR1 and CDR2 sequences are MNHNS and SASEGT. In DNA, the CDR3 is TGTGCCAGCAGTTGGGCGACAGGGGGCGAGCAGTACTTC. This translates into CASSWATGGEQYF.

CDR3 sequence (DNA): TGTGCCAGCAGTCTGAGGACAGGCCTCCCATATGGCTACACCTTC. Encoded protein: CASSLRTGLPYGYTF. The chain couples TRBV2 to TRBJ1-2; 7 nucleotides align to TRBD1. J was trimmed by 5 bases and V by 5 bases; bases with no gene match: 11. This CDR3 is built from 15 residues. Germline V gene data show CDR1 as SNHLY and CDR2 as FYNNEI.

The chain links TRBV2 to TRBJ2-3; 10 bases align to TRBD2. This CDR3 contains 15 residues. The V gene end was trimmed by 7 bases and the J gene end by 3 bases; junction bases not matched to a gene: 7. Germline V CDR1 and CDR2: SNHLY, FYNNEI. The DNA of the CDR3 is TGTGCCAGCACCCCGACTAGCGGGCGAACAGATACGCAGTATTTT. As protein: CASTPTSGRTDTQYF. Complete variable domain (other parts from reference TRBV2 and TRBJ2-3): EPEVTQTPSHQVTQMGQEVILRCVPISNHLYFYWYRQILGQKVEFLVSFYNNEISEKSEIFDDQFSVERPDGSNFTLKIRSTKLEDSAMYFCASTPTSGRTDTQYFGPGTRLTVL.

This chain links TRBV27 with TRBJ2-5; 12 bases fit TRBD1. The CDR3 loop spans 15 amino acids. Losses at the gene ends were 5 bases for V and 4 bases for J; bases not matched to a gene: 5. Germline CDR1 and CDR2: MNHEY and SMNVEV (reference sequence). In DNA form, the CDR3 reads TGTGCCAGCAGTACCGGGACAGGGGGCGTAGAGACCCAGTACTTC. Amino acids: CASSTGTGGVETQYF.

This CDR3 reads CASSIKGGRLNTEAFF. The CDR3 region has the DNA TGTGCCAGTAGTATTAAGGGGGGGCGGCTGAACACTGAAGCTTTCTTT. This chain joins TRBV19 and TRBJ1-1; tentative D call: TRBD1 (6 bases). Germline V CDR1 and CDR2: LNHDA, SQIVND (reference sequence). Trimming removed 3 bases at V and 0 bases at J, with 14 bases between. The CDR3 spans 16 residues.

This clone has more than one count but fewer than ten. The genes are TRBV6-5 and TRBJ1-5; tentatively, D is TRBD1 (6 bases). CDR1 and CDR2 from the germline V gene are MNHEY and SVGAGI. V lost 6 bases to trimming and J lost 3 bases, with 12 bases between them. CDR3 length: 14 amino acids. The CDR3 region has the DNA TGTGCCAGCAGCTCAGACAGGCTCAATCAGCCCCAGCATTTT. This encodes CASSSDRLNQPQHF.

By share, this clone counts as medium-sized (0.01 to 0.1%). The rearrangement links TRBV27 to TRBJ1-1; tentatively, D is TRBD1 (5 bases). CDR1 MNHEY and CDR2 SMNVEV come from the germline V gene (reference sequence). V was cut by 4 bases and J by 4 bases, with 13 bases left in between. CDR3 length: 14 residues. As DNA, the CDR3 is TGTGCCAGCAGTTCCCAGGGTCCGAGCACTGAAGCTTTCTTT. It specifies CASSSQGPSTEAFF.